This note documents a single T cell receptor beta chain sequence. Per the original methods: Amplified reference gene primers provided the basis for estimating nucleated cell counts. Measured with immunoSEQ multiplex PCR; TCRdb has only the in-frame clones, and not every one. For V, J and clone size, that table is used; D and trimming come from the DNA. This sample has roughly 180,000 clones, with 94% found just once. This sample stems from a study of blood T cell repertoires in COVID-19. The CDR3 is 15 amino acids. Germline values: CDR1 SGHRS, CDR2 YFSETQ. V lost 4 bases, J lost 2 bases, and 15 bases lay in between.

The rearrangement uses TRBV5-1 and TRBJ1-1; maybe TRBD1 (6 bases). The material sequenced was peripheral blood. The source is a man aged 30 to 39 with COVID-19, enrolled during active disease. The chain's CDR3 is CASSQTGTLNTEAFF. CDR3 bases: TGCGCCAGCAGCCAGACCGGGACATTAAACACTGAAGCTTTCTTT.